Listed here are 5 T cell receptor beta chains from one sample, sequenced in a study of shared clonotypes between healthy human individuals. Clones were sequenced by immunoSEQ multiplex PCR, and TCRdb holds only the in-frame ones, with some missing. The sample includes under 850,000 clones, roughly two thirds seen only once; the top ten take around 1.8%. The specimen sequenced was memory CD4+ T cells sorted from blood. Subset indicated: CD45RA-negative fraction. These receptors were collected from a woman aged 30 to 39 in good health.

This CDR3 reads CASSQGQGNTEAFF. CDR3 bases: TGCGCCAGCAGCCAAGGCCAGGGGAACACTGAAGCTTTCTTT. This chain joins TRBV4-1 and TRBJ1-1, with a tentative D call TRBD1 (5 bases). This CDR3 is built from 14 residues. V was shortened by 1 base and J by 1 base, with 7 bases between the two germline ends. Germline CDR1 reads MGHRA; CDR2 reads YSYEKL.

This clone was counted a few times. The chain links TRBV15 to TRBJ1-3, with D possibly TRBD1 on 6 matching bases. Per the germline V gene, CDR1 is LNHNV and CDR2 is YYDKDF (reference sequence). Deletions cut 0 bases from V and 1 base from J, with 10 bases between. The CDR3 covers 16 residues. The CDR3 loop reads CATSREARGSGNTIYF. The CDR3 DNA is TGTGCCACCAGCAGAGAAGCGAGGGGGTCTGGAAACACCATATATTTT.

V gene TRBV27 combines with J gene TRBJ2-1; TRBD1 or TRBD2 may be the D gene (6 bases each). Per germline, CDR1 MNHEY and CDR2 SMNVEV (reference sequence). Between the trimmed V and J ends, which lost 2 bases and 1 base, there was a span of 9 bases. CDR3 size: 15 residues. The CDR3 is CASSLRGLSYNEQFF. The CDR3 coding sequence is TGTGCCAGCAGTTTACGGGGGCTTTCCTACAATGAGCAGTTCTTC.

The table lists this clone with a few counts. The V call is TRBV7-8, the J call TRBJ2-2; D call uncertain. The V end was cut by 5 bases, the J end by 1 base, with 14 bases between. Per germline, CDR1 SGHVS and CDR2 FQNEAQ. The CDR3 has 16 amino acids. The CDR3 DNA follows: TGTGCCAGCAGCCCCCTCGTGGCAATGAACACCGGGGAGCTGTTTTTT. Protein sequence: CASSPLVAMNTGELFF.

J is TRBJ2-5 and V is TRBV7-7; D not certain. Trimming stripped 5 bases from V and 5 bases from J, with 6 bases between. This CDR3 has 11 residues. CDR1 and CDR2 (germline): SSHAT, FNYEAQ (reference sequence). The CDR3 region is CASSTGETQYF. The CDR3 bases are TGTGCCAGCAGCACCGGGGAGACCCAGTACTTC.